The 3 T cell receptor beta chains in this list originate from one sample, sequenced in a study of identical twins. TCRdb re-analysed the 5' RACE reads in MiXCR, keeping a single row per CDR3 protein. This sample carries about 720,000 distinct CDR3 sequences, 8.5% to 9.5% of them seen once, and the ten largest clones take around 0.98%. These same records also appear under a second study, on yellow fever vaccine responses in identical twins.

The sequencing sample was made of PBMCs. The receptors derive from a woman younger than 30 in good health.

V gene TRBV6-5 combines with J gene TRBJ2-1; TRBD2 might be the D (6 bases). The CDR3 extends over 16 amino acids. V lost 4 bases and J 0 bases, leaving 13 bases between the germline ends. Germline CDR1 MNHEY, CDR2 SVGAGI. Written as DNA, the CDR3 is TGTGCCAGCAGTTTCACCCTAGCGCTCTCCTACAATGAGCAGTTCTTC. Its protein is CASSFTLALSYNEQFF.

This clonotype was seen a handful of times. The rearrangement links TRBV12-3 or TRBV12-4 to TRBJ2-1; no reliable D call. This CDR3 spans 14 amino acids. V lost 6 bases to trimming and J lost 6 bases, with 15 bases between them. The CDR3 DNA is TGTGCCAGCAGGCCTCCTAGTTCCAGCAATGAGCAGTTCTTC. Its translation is CASRPPSSSNEQFF.

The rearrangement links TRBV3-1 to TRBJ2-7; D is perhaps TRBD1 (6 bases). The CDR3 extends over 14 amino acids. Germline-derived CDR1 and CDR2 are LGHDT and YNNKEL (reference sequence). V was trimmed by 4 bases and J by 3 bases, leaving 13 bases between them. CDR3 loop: CASSRGRGHYEQYF. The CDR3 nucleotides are TGTGCCAGCAGCCGAGGTCGGGGACACTACGAGCAGTACTTC.